This is a list of T cell receptor beta chains from one sample in a study of response to subunit inactivated influenza vaccine. TCRdb re-analysed the RT-PCR reads in MiXCR, keeping a single row per CDR3 protein. Of 400,000 to 650,000 distinct CDR3 sequences in the sample, approximately 7.8% were seen once. The specimen was PBMCs from blood, collected around 25 months after vaccination. These TCRs come from a man between 50 and 69 years old who received an inactivated influenza vaccine. The CDR3 runs from the conserved cysteine through the conserved F or W. Fields, in order: D gene, J gene, V gene, clone size, CDR3 DNA, CDR3 protein. A D gene is named only where the DNA matches it firmly. Clone size appears in some rows only: once, few, many, or a class for an expanded clone.

d_call: NA
j_call: TRBJ1-1
v_call: TRBV25-1
clone_size: many
cdr3_nt: TGTGCCAGCAGTGAATACACTGAAGCTTTCTTT
cdr3_aa: CASSEYTEAFF

d_call: TRBD2
j_call: TRBJ2-2
v_call: TRBV4-1
clone_size: many
cdr3_nt: TGCGCCAGCAGCCGGGGACTAGCGGGGGGGCCAAGCACCGGGGAGCTGTTTTTT
cdr3_aa: CASSRGLAGGPSTGELFF

d_call: NA
j_call: TRBJ2-3
v_call: TRBV7-2
clone_size: NA
cdr3_nt: TGTGCCAGCAGCCCTCGAGTTAGTAGGGGCACAGATACGCAGTATTTT
cdr3_aa: CASSPRVSRGTDTQYF

d_call: TRBD2
j_call: TRBJ2-3
v_call: TRBV23-1
clone_size: few
cdr3_nt: TGCGCCAGCAGCCATACCGGCCGACTAGCGGAGACCACAGATACGCAGTATTTT
cdr3_aa: CASSHTGRLAETTDTQYF

d_call: TRBD2
j_call: TRBJ2-1
v_call: TRBV5-1
clone_size: NA
cdr3_nt: TGCGCCAGCAGCTTTAGCGGGCTCTACAATGAGCAGTTCTTC
cdr3_aa: CASSFSGLYNEQFF

d_call: TRBD2
j_call: TRBJ2-7
v_call: TRBV20-1
clone_size: NA
cdr3_nt: TGCAGTGCTATGGGGACTAGCGGGAGAATCCCCTACGAGCAGTACTTC
cdr3_aa: CSAMGTSGRIPYEQYF

d_call: NA
j_call: TRBJ1-1
v_call: TRBV4-3
clone_size: many
cdr3_nt: TGCGCCAGCAGCCCCCGGAGGGTGGGGACTGAAGCTTTCTTT
cdr3_aa: CASSPRRVGTEAFF

d_call: NA
j_call: TRBJ2-5
v_call: TRBV10-3
clone_size: NA
cdr3_nt: TGTGCCATCAGTGAGGGGGCTACCCAAGAGACCCAGTACTTC
cdr3_aa: CAISEGATQETQYF

d_call: NA
j_call: TRBJ2-1
v_call: TRBV11-2
clone_size: NA
cdr3_nt: TGTGCCAGCAGCTCGGACGCGGGAAATGAGCAGTTCTTC
cdr3_aa: CASSSDAGNEQFF

d_call: TRBD2
j_call: TRBJ2-1
v_call: TRBV5-1
clone_size: NA
cdr3_nt: TGCGCCAGCAGCCTTAGCGGGAGCCGAGGGGATGAGCAGTTCTTC
cdr3_aa: CASSLSGSRGDEQFF

d_call: NA
j_call: TRBJ1-5
v_call: TRBV6-2/TRBV6-3
clone_size: many
cdr3_nt: TGTGCCAGCAGTCAGCAGGGACTTGGCAATCAGCCCCAGCATTTT
cdr3_aa: CASSQQGLGNQPQHF

d_call: NA
j_call: TRBJ2-1
v_call: TRBV4-3
clone_size: NA
cdr3_nt: TGCGCCAGCAGCCAAGATTGGCGGGCCTACTCCTACAATGAGCAGTTCTTC
cdr3_aa: CASSQDWRAYSYNEQFF

d_call: TRBD2
j_call: TRBJ2-3
v_call: TRBV20-1
clone_size: few
cdr3_nt: TGCAGTGCCAAAAAGCGGGGGCGCACAGATACGCAGTATTTT
cdr3_aa: CSAKKRGRTDTQYF

d_call: TRBD2
j_call: TRBJ2-1
v_call: TRBV7-9
clone_size: few
cdr3_nt: TGTGCCAGCAGCCCCCGGACTAGCGGACTCTACAATGAGCAGTTCTTC
cdr3_aa: CASSPRTSGLYNEQFF

d_call: TRBD2
j_call: TRBJ2-5
v_call: TRBV10-3
clone_size: few
cdr3_nt: TGTGCCATCAGTGAGCCAACTAGCGGGAGCGGCCGAGAGACCCAGTACTTC
cdr3_aa: CAISEPTSGSGRETQYF

d_call: TRBD2
j_call: TRBJ2-1
v_call: TRBV20-1
clone_size: many
cdr3_nt: TGCAGTGCTCTGTGGGCTAGCGGATACAATGAGCAGTTCTTC
cdr3_aa: CSALWASGYNEQFF

d_call: TRBD2
j_call: TRBJ2-1
v_call: TRBV10-3
clone_size: many
cdr3_nt: TGTGCCATCAAAAGCGGGAGGGCCAGCGATGAGCAGTTCTTC
cdr3_aa: CAIKSGRASDEQFF

d_call: NA
j_call: TRBJ1-2
v_call: TRBV6-6
clone_size: many
cdr3_nt: TGTGCCAGCAGCAGAAGTAACTATGGCTACACCTTC
cdr3_aa: CASSRSNYGYTF

d_call: NA
j_call: TRBJ1-5
v_call: TRBV10-3
clone_size: few
cdr3_nt: TGTGCCATCAGTGAGAGATATAGCAATCAGCCCCAGCATTTT
cdr3_aa: CAISERYSNQPQHF

d_call: TRBD2
j_call: TRBJ2-1
v_call: TRBV18
clone_size: many
cdr3_nt: TGTGCCAGCTCACCGCGGACTAGCGGAGAGCAGTTCTTC
cdr3_aa: CASSPRTSGEQFF

d_call: TRBD2
j_call: TRBJ2-7
v_call: TRBV20-1
clone_size: many
cdr3_nt: TGCAGTGCCCCCGAGCGGGGTCGAATTTACGAGCAGTACTTC
cdr3_aa: CSAPERGRIYEQYF

d_call: NA
j_call: TRBJ1-5
v_call: TRBV6-2/TRBV6-3
clone_size: NA
cdr3_nt: TGTGCCAGCAGACCCGGGACGGCCAATCAGCCCCAGCATTTT
cdr3_aa: CASRPGTANQPQHF

d_call: NA
j_call: TRBJ1-4
v_call: TRBV5-1
clone_size: many
cdr3_nt: TGCGCCAGCAGCCCCGGGGCCCGAATGGATGAAAAACTGTTTTTT
cdr3_aa: CASSPGARMDEKLFF

d_call: NA
j_call: TRBJ1-5
v_call: TRBV6-1
clone_size: NA
cdr3_nt: TGTGCCAGCAGCCTAACATCTAGCAATCAGCCCCAGCATTTT
cdr3_aa: CASSLTSSNQPQHF

d_call: NA
j_call: TRBJ1-2
v_call: TRBV20-1
clone_size: many
cdr3_nt: TGCAGTGCTCCCTCAGTAACCGCTAACTATGGCTACACCTTC
cdr3_aa: CSAPSVTANYGYTF

d_call: NA
j_call: TRBJ2-7
v_call: TRBV5-1
clone_size: NA
cdr3_nt: TGCGCCAGCAGCTTGGGACCGGCTAGGGACTTCACCTACGAGCAGTACTTC
cdr3_aa: CASSLGPARDFTYEQYF

d_call: TRBD1
j_call: TRBJ1-1
v_call: TRBV5-1
clone_size: NA
cdr3_nt: TGCGCCAGCGGACAGGGAATGAGTGGTAAAACTGAAGCTTTCTTT
cdr3_aa: CASGQGMSGKTEAFF

d_call: NA
j_call: TRBJ1-6
v_call: TRBV27
clone_size: NA
cdr3_nt: TGTGCCAGCAGTTTATCGTGGGCAGGTTATTCACCCCTCCACTTT
cdr3_aa: CASSLSWAGYSPLHF

d_call: NA
j_call: TRBJ2-5
v_call: TRBV7-2
clone_size: many
cdr3_nt: TGTGCCAGCAGCTTAAGGAGCGGCCAAGAGACCCAGTACTTC
cdr3_aa: CASSLRSGQETQYF

d_call: TRBD1
j_call: TRBJ2-5
v_call: TRBV3-1
clone_size: few
cdr3_nt: TGTGCCAGCAGCCACACGGAGGGACAGGGAGAGACCCAGTACTTC
cdr3_aa: CASSHTEGQGETQYF

d_call: NA
j_call: TRBJ1-1
v_call: TRBV28
clone_size: many
cdr3_nt: TGTGCCAGCAGTTTTCGACGGTCTGGCACTGAAGCTTTCTTT
cdr3_aa: CASSFRRSGTEAFF

d_call: TRBD2
j_call: TRBJ2-1
v_call: TRBV29-1
clone_size: many
cdr3_nt: TGCAGCATCAGAGCGGGGTACAATGAGCAGTTCTTC
cdr3_aa: CSIRAGYNEQFF

d_call: TRBD2
j_call: TRBJ2-1
v_call: TRBV4-1
clone_size: many
cdr3_nt: TGCGCCAGCAGCCCCCGGGAGGATGAGCAGTTCTTC
cdr3_aa: CASSPREDEQFF

d_call: NA
j_call: TRBJ1-6
v_call: TRBV7-2
clone_size: few
cdr3_nt: TGTGCCAGCAGCATCGATCAGTATAATTCACCCCTCCACTTT
cdr3_aa: CASSIDQYNSPLHF

d_call: NA
j_call: TRBJ2-1
v_call: TRBV5-6
clone_size: NA
cdr3_nt: TGTGCCGGCAGCTTACTCGGGGGCTCCTACAATGAGCAGTTCTTC
cdr3_aa: CAGSLLGGSYNEQFF

d_call: NA
j_call: TRBJ2-1
v_call: TRBV7-2
clone_size: many
cdr3_nt: TGTGCCAGCAGCTTAGGGGACGGGGGTTTATATGAGCAGTTCTTC
cdr3_aa: CASSLGDGGLYEQFF

d_call: NA
j_call: TRBJ2-3
v_call: TRBV7-3
clone_size: NA
cdr3_nt: TGTGCCAGCGCTTTATCAGGGGGGATCACAGATACGCAGTATTTT
cdr3_aa: CASALSGGITDTQYF

d_call: TRBD1
j_call: TRBJ2-2
v_call: TRBV5-1
clone_size: NA
cdr3_nt: TGCGCCAGCTCTGACAGGGGGAGGACCGGGGAGCTGTTTTTT
cdr3_aa: CASSDRGRTGELFF

d_call: TRBD1
j_call: TRBJ2-2
v_call: TRBV20-1
clone_size: few
cdr3_nt: TGCAGTGCTTCCGGGACAGATAACACCGGGGAGCTGTTTTTT
cdr3_aa: CSASGTDNTGELFF

d_call: TRBD2
j_call: TRBJ2-3
v_call: TRBV28
clone_size: few
cdr3_nt: TGTGCCAGCAGTTCATCCGGGACTACCCGCACAGATACGCAGTATTTT
cdr3_aa: CASSSSGTTRTDTQYF

d_call: NA
j_call: TRBJ1-5
v_call: TRBV28
clone_size: NA
cdr3_nt: TGTGCCAGCAGTTTAGGGCAGCGAGGTCAGCCCCAGCATTTT
cdr3_aa: CASSLGQRGQPQHF

d_call: NA
j_call: TRBJ1-6
v_call: TRBV7-2
clone_size: NA
cdr3_nt: TGTGCCAGCAGCTTCCTCCGTTCACCCCTCCACTTT
cdr3_aa: CASSFLRSPLHF

d_call: TRBD2
j_call: TRBJ2-5
v_call: TRBV20-1
clone_size: few
cdr3_nt: TGCAGTGCTGAACGGGGGGGCCGGCAAGAGACCCAGTACTTC
cdr3_aa: CSAERGGRQETQYF

d_call: TRBD1
j_call: TRBJ2-5
v_call: TRBV29-1
clone_size: NA
cdr3_nt: TGCAGCGCCCGGATCGGACAGGGGGCAGGGGAGACCCAGTACTTC
cdr3_aa: CSARIGQGAGETQYF